This T cell receptor beta chain was sequenced during a study of blood T cell repertoires in COVID-19. As for the study in general: There were acute and convalescent COVID-19 samples, and they came from the United States, Italy and Spain. PBMCs, B-cell-depleted T cells, or T cells were the source of the cDNA or gDNA that made up the material.

This CDR3 has 13 residues. Germline CDR1 reads SGHRS; CDR2 reads YFSETQ. Trimming took 4 bases from V and 7 from J; bases not matched to a gene: 3. The authors' processing: Estimated nucleated cell counts came from reference gene primer amplification. Clones were sequenced by immunoSEQ multiplex PCR, and TCRdb holds only the in-frame ones, with some missing. That table gives V, J and clone size, and the DNA gave D and trimming. The sample shows more than 200,000 clones, approximately 82% of them seen only once. The receptor's source is a woman in her 70s with active or convalescent COVID-19. The rearrangement uses TRBV5-1 and TRBJ2-1; TRBD1 matches at 9 bases. The sequencing input was peripheral blood. The CDR3 DNA sequence: TGCGCCAGCAGCCCGGGGACAGGGAATGAGCAGTTCTTC. Its protein product is CASSPGTGNEQFF.